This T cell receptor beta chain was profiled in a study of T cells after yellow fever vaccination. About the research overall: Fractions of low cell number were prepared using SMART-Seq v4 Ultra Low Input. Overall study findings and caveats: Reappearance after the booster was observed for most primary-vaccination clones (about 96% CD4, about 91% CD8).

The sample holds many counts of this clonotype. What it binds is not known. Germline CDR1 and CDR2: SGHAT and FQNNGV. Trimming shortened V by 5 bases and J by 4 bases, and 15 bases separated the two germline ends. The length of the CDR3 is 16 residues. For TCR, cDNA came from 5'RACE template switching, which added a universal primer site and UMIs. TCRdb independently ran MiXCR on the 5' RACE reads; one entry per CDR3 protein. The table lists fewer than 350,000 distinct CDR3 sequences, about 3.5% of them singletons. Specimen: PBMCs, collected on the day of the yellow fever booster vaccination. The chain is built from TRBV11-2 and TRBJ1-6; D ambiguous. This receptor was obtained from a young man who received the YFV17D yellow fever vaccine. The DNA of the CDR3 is TGTGCCAGCAGCCTTCTGAGGTCCCTTTATAATTCACCCCTCCACTTT. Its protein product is CASSLLRSLYNSPLHF.